This T cell receptor (beta chain) was sequenced in a study of blood T cell repertoires in COVID-19. Study context: The United States, Italy and Spain were the sources of the acute and convalescent COVID-19 samples. Sources were T cells, B-cell-depleted T cells, or PBMCs; the material itself was cDNA or gDNA.

The V and J ends lost 4 bases and 3 bases respectively, with 4 bases between them. Germline V gene lookup returns CDR1 MDHEN and CDR2 SYDVKM. The CDR3 has 11 residues. In the source study's methods: Amplifying reference gene primers gave estimates of nucleated cell counts. Produced via immunoSEQ multiplex PCR; TCRdb's table is partial and in-frame only. D and trimming were read from the DNA, whereas the V and J calls and clone size are those reported in that table. Among around 230,000 clones listed, around 83% were seen once. The chain recombines TRBV28 with TRBJ2-7, with D uncertain. The sequencing input was peripheral blood. The source is a woman aged 55-69 years with active or convalescent COVID-19. The DNA of the CDR3 is TGTGCCAGCAGTTACAGCTACGAGCAGTACTTC. Amino acid sequence: CASSYSYEQYF.